This T cell receptor (beta chain) was captured by sequencing in a study of OX40 agonist ivuxolimab in advanced cancers. Germline V gene lookup returns CDR1 MNHEY and CDR2 SVGAGI. Trimming shortened V by 5 bases and J by 1 base, and 9 bases separated the two germline ends. The CDR3 runs 13 residues. With respect to this clone: Antigen unknown.

The protocol was immunoSEQ multiplex PCR, while the TCRdb copy is restricted to in-frame clones and leaves out a portion. Of some 30,000 clones listed, around 86% are singletons. The study's findings and limits: Some of the nonresponding patients also showed low levels of normalized T-cell clonal expansion.

The TCR sequence derives from an adult with an advanced solid tumor such as melanoma, head and neck, liver or kidney cancer. V and J are TRBV6-5 and TRBJ2-7; maybe TRBD1 (6 bases). Material: CD4+ or CD8+ T cells sorted from blood, obtained in a trial of the OX40 agonist ivuxolimab. CDR3 loop: CASSGQPSYEQYF. The DNA of the CDR3 is TGTGCCAGCAGTGGACAGCCTTCCTACGAGCAGTACTTC.